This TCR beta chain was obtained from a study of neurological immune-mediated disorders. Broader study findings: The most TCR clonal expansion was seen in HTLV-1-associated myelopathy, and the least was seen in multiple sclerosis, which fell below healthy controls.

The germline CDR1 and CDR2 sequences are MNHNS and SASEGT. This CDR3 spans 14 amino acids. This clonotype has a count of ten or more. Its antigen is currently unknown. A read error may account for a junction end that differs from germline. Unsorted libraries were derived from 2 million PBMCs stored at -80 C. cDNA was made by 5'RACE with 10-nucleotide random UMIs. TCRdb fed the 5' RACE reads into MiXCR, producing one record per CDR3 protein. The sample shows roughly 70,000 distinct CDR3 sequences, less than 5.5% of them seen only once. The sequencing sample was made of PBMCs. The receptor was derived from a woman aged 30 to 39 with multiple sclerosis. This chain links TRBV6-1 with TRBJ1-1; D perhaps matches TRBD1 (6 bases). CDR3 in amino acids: CASSARGTNTEAFF. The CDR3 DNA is TGTGCCAGTAGTGCCAGGGGTACGAACACTGAAGCTTTCTTT.